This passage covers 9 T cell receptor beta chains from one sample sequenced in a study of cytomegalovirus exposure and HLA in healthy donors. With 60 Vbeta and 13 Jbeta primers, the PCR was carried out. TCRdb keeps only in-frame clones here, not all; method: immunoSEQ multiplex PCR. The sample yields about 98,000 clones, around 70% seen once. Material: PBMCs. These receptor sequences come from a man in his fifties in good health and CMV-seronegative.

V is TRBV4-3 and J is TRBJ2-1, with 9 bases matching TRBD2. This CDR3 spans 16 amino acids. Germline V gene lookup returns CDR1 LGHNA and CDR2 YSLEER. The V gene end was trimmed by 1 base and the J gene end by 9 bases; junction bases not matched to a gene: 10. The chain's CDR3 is CASSQGAGGTWGEQFF. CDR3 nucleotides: TGCGCCAGCAGCCAAGGGGCGGGGGGGACCTGGGGTGAGCAGTTCTTC.

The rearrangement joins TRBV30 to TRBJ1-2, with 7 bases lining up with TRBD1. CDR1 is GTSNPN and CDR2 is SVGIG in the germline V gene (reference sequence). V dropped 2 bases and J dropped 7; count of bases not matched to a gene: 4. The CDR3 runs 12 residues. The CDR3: CAWSRQGVGYTF. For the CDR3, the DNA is TGTGCCTGGAGTAGGCAGGGGGTTGGCTACACCTTC.

CDR3 amino acids: CAWSVAGPGSLGYF. CDR3 nucleotides: TGTGCCTGGAGTGTAGCGGGGCCTGGATCTTTAGGTTACTTC. The rearrangement uses TRBV30 and TRBJ2-5; 7 bases line up with TRBD2. Trimming removed 0 bases from V and 14 bases from J; junction bases left unmatched: 15. This CDR3 comprises 14 residues. Germline CDR1 and CDR2: GTSNPN and SVGIG (reference sequence).

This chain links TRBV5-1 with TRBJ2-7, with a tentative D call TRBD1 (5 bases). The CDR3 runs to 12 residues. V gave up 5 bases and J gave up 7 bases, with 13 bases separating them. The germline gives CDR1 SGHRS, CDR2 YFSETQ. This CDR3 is CASRDNGQEQYF. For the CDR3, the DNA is TGCGCCAGCAGGGACAATGGGCAAGAGCAGTACTTC.

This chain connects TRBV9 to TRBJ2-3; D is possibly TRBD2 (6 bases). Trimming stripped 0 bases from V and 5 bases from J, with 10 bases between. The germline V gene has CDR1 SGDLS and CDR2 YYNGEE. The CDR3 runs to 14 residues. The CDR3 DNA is TGTGCCAGCAGCGTAGCTGGGGGAGGAGATACGCAGTATTTT. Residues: CASSVAGGGDTQYF.

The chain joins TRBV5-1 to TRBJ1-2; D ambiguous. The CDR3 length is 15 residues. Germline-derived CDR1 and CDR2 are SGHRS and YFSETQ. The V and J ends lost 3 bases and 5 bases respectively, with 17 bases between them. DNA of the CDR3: TGCGCCAGCAGCTCCCGACCGGGAGGTGCGTATGGCTACACCTTC. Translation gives CASSSRPGGAYGYTF.

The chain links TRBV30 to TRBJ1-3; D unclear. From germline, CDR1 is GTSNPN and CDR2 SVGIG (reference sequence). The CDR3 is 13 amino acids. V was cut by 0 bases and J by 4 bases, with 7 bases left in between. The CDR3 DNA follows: TGTGCCTGGAGTGTCGCAGGAGGAAACACCATATATTTT. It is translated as CAWSVAGGNTIYF.

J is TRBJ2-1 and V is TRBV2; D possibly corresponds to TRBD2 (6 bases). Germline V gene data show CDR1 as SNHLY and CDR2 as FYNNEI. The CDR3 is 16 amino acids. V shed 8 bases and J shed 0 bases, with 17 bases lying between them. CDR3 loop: CASGREFTSSYNEQFF. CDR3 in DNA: TGTGCCAGCGGCCGGGAGTTCACCAGCTCCTACAATGAGCAGTTCTTC.

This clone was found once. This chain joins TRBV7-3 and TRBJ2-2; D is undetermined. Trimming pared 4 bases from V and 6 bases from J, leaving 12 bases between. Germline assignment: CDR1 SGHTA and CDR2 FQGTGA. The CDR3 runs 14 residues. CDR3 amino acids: CASSSKELPGELFF. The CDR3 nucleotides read TGTGCCAGCAGCTCAAAGGAGTTACCCGGGGAGCTGTTTTTT.